This T cell receptor beta chain was observed in a study of somatic mutations in cytotoxic T cells in rheumatoid arthritis. Whole-study results and caveats: In rheumatoid arthritis patients, the slight underrepresentation of TRBV07 was not adjusted for multiple comparisons.

The length of the CDR3 is 15 residues. Trimming at V came to 7 bases and at J to 9 bases, leaving 14 bases not matched to a gene. Germline-derived CDR1 and CDR2 are SEHNR and FQNEAQ (reference sequence). Sequencing used immunoSEQ multiplex PCR; TCRdb keeps in-frame clones, though not all of them. The table shows around 29,000 clones, with more than 75% occurring only once. On this clone itself: What it recognizes is unknown.

The source of this sequence is an adult with rheumatoid arthritis. Sequencing was performed on CD8+ T cells sorted from blood. V and J are TRBV7-9 and TRBJ2-1; 8 nucleotides match TRBD2. CDR3 sequence reads: CASTRGGGYTGEQFF. In DNA form, the CDR3 reads TGTGCCAGCACCCGGGGCGGGGGGTATACTGGTGAGCAGTTCTTC. The full variable domain, its missing parts supplied by reference TRBV7-9 and TRBJ2-1, is DTGVSQNPRHKITKRGQNVTFRCDPISEHNRLYWYRQTLGQGPEFLTYFQNEAQLEKSRLLSDRFSAERPKGSFSTLEIQRTEQGDSAMYLCASTRGGGYTGEQFFGPGTRLTVL.